This passage covers 29 T cell receptor beta chains from one sample sequenced in a study of high-grade serous ovarian cancer treatment subgroups. Tumor samples were taken before definitive surgery or chemotherapy. TCRdb keeps only in-frame clones here, not all; method: immunoSEQ multiplex PCR. The table records several thousand clones, 70% to 80% of them present only once. The source material was tumor tissue. These receptors all come from a human donor with high-grade serous ovarian cancer.

The J gene is TRBJ1-2, the V gene TRBV18; 10 bases map to TRBD1. Trimming removed 3 bases from V and 8 bases from J; junction bases left unmatched: 9. CDR1 KGHSH and CDR2 LQKENI come from the germline V gene. The CDR3 extends over 15 amino acids. CDR3 sequence: CASSPARDRGGGYTF. The CDR3 nucleotides are TGTGCCAGCTCACCCGCACGGGACAGGGGCGGAGGCTACACCTTC. Variable domain in full (rest from reference TRBV18 and TRBJ1-2): NAGVMQNPRHLVRRRGQEARLRCSPMKGHSHVYWYRQLPEEGLKFMVYLQKENIIDESGMPKERFSAEFPKEGPSILRIQQVVRGDSAAYFCASSPARDRGGGYTFGSGTRLTVV.

The chain couples TRBV5-4 to TRBJ2-5; 12 bases fit TRBD2. There are 16 residues in the CDR3. Germline CDR1 and CDR2: SGHNT and YYREEE (reference sequence). Trimming at V came to 4 bases and at J to 2 bases, leaving 6 bases not matched to a gene. CDR3 in amino acids: CASSPGLAGSQETQYF. As DNA, the CDR3 is TGTGCCAGCAGCCCGGGACTAGCGGGCTCACAAGAGACCCAGTACTTC. The complete variable domain, with remaining parts taken from reference TRBV5-4 and TRBJ2-5, reads ETGVTQSPTHLIKTRGQQVTLRCSSQSGHNTVSWYQQALGQGPQFIFQYYREEENGRGNFPPRFSGLQFPNYSSELNVNALELDDSALYLCASSPGLAGSQETQYFGPGTRLLVL.

The J gene is TRBJ1-3, the V gene TRBV4-1; the D gene is possibly TRBD1 (5 bases). There are 14 residues in the CDR3. Per germline, CDR1 MGHRA and CDR2 YSYEKL. V shed 3 bases and J shed 4 bases, with 10 bases lying between them. CDR3 coding DNA: TGCGCCAGCAGCCATCGGGGACTGGGAAACACCATATATTTT. Residues: CASSHRGLGNTIYF.

The V gene is TRBV19, the J gene TRBJ1-5; no firm D call. From germline, CDR1 is LNHDA and CDR2 SQIVND (reference sequence). The CDR3 sequence is 13 residues long. Between the trimmed V and J ends, which lost 6 bases and 5 bases, there was a span of 11 bases. The CDR3 bases are TGTGCCAGTAGCCTAACGGCCTATCAGCCCCAGCATTTT. Translating gives CASSLTAYQPQHF. The variable domain in full, completed from reference TRBV19 and TRBJ1-5, reads DGGITQSPKYLFRKEGQNVTLSCEQNLNHDAMYWYRQDPGQGLRLIYYSQIVNDFQKGDIAEGYSVSREKKESFPLTVTSAQKNPTAFYLCASSLTAYQPQHFGDGTRLSIL.

The chain recombines TRBV28 with TRBJ2-1; possibly TRBD2 for D (6 bases). This CDR3 has 15 amino acids. The germline V gene has CDR1 MDHEN and CDR2 SYDVKM. Between the trimmed V and J ends, which lost 3 bases and 7 bases, there was a span of 16 bases. The CDR3 loop is CASSFSGYPANEQFF. CDR3 DNA sequence: TGTGCCAGCAGTTTTAGCGGTTACCCTGCGAATGAGCAGTTCTTC.

This clone was recorded once. The chain employs TRBV7-9 and TRBJ2-3; unclear D gene. V gave up 4 bases and J gave up 6 bases, with 14 bases separating them. Germline CDR1 SEHNR, CDR2 FQNEAQ (reference sequence). The CDR3 contains 14 residues. The CDR3 DNA is TGTGCCAGCAGCTGGCCCGACGGTGAGGATACGCAGTATTTT. Its protein product is CASSWPDGEDTQYF.

This clone was seen more than once but under ten times. CDR3 sequence reads: CATSSGERVGEKLFF. CDR3 coding DNA: TGTGCCACCAGCAGTGGAGAAAGGGTTGGTGAAAAACTGTTTTTT. The genes are TRBV15 and TRBJ1-4; unclear D gene. V gave up 3 bases and J gave up 7 bases, with 15 bases separating them. The CDR3 totals 15 residues. CDR1 LNHNV and CDR2 YYDKDF come from the germline V gene (reference sequence).

This clone was counted between two and nine times. CDR3 region: CASSPATGTGINYGYTF. CDR3 sequence (DNA): TGTGCCAGCAGTCCCGCGACCGGGACAGGGATTAACTATGGCTACACCTTC. The chain employs TRBV28 and TRBJ1-2; 9 nucleotides align to TRBD1. The CDR3 is 17 amino acids. Germline-derived CDR1 and CDR2 are MDHEN and SYDVKM. V gave up 5 bases and J gave up 1 base; unmatched junction bases: 11.

The chain joins TRBV19 to TRBJ2-1, with TRBD1 identical over 7 bases. The J segment lost 4 bases and the V segment lost 2 bases, leaving 11 bases of the junction unmatched. This CDR3 contains 17 residues. Germline CDR1 LNHDA, CDR2 SQIVND (reference sequence). The CDR3 loop reads CASSILGSGQTYNEQFF. CDR3 bases: TGTGCCAGTAGTATATTGGGATCGGGACAGACATACAATGAGCAGTTCTTC.

The chain joins TRBV2 to TRBJ2-5, with D possibly TRBD1 on 6 matching bases. This CDR3 has 13 residues. Germline lookup yields CDR1 SNHLY and CDR2 FYNNEI. The V end lost 5 bases, the J end lost 1 base, and 8 bases lay between the germline ends. The CDR3 DNA is TGTGCCAGCAGTAAGGACAGCCAAGAGACCCAGTACTTC. Amino acid sequence: CASSKDSQETQYF.

The chain employs TRBV25-1 and TRBJ2-7, with D perhaps TRBD2 (5 bases). This CDR3 has 16 amino acids. The germline gives CDR1 MGHDK, CDR2 SYGVNS. Trimming left V 5 bases short and J 7 bases short, with 24 bases between. The CDR3 sequence is CASSPSGGRVYGEQYF. The CDR3 nucleotides read TGTGCCAGCAGTCCATCAGGCGGGCGTGTTTATGGGGAGCAGTACTTC.

The V call is TRBV11-2, the J call TRBJ1-6; no clear D. CDR1 is SGHAT, CDR2 FQNNGV, per germline. The V end lost 5 bases, the J end lost 9 bases, and 11 bases lay between the germline ends. CDR3 size: 13 residues. The CDR3 nucleotides are TGTGCCAGCAGCCCCGACTTCGGTTCACCCCTCCACTTT. It is translated as CASSPDFGSPLHF.

V and J are TRBV7-9 and TRBJ1-2, with TRBD1 identical over 8 bases. Per germline, CDR1 SEHNR and CDR2 FQNEAQ (reference sequence). J was trimmed by 8 bases and V by 5 bases; bases with no gene match: 7. This CDR3 has 13 residues. Here the CDR3 reads CASSRTGIYGYTF. The CDR3 region has the DNA TGTGCCAGCAGCCGGACAGGGATCTACGGCTACACCTTC.

J is TRBJ2-2 and V is TRBV6-4; 8 positions agree with TRBD1. Germline CDR1 MRHNA, CDR2 SNTAGT. V dropped 0 bases and J dropped 3; count of bases not matched to a gene: 6. CDR3 length equals 17 residues. The CDR3 DNA reads TGTGCCAGCAGTGACTCTGACAGGGGATGGTACACCGGGGAGCTGTTTTTT. It codes for CASSDSDRGWYTGELFF.

V usage is TRBV5-1 and J usage is TRBJ2-5, with a possible D match to TRBD2 (5 bases). Germline assignment: CDR1 SGHRS and CDR2 YFSETQ. The CDR3 runs to 14 residues. Between the trimmed V and J ends, which lost 0 bases and 5 bases, there was a span of 11 bases. This CDR3 is CASSLGVARETQYF. The CDR3 DNA follows: TGCGCCAGCAGCTTGGGTGTAGCGCGGGAGACCCAGTACTTC.

This clone was seen a few times. The V and J genes are TRBV27 and TRBJ2-2; 9 bases are a match to TRBD2. This CDR3 region has 15 residues. The trim removed 2 bases at V and 6 bases at J, leaving 4 bases unmatched. Looked up from germline, CDR1 is MNHEY and CDR2 is SMNVEV (reference sequence). In nucleotides, the CDR3 is TGTGCCAGCAGTTTAATGGCGGGAGGGCCCGGGGAGCTGTTTTTT. Protein product: CASSLMAGGPGELFF.

The CDR3 nucleotides are TGTGCCGCAAGCAGGGACAGGCAATTGAATCAGCCCCAGCATTTT. It encodes CAASRDRQLNQPQHF. This rearrangement joins TRBV2 to TRBJ1-5; 8 bases are a match to TRBD1. CDR3 length equals 15 residues. The germline V gene has CDR1 SNHLY and CDR2 FYNNEI. The V gene end was trimmed by 11 bases and the J gene end by 4 bases; junction bases not matched to a gene: 13.

This chain joins TRBV28 and TRBJ1-1, with a possible D match to TRBD1 (6 bases). Per germline, CDR1 MDHEN and CDR2 SYDVKM. This CDR3 spans 14 amino acids. Deletions cut 2 bases from V and 4 bases from J, with 11 bases between. The CDR3 DNA reads TGTGCCAGCAGTTTAGGAACGGGGGCCACTGAAGCTTTCTTT. It codes for CASSLGTGATEAFF.

The chain joins TRBV28 to TRBJ1-1; D gene unclear. The germline CDR1 and CDR2 sequences are MDHEN and SYDVKM. V was trimmed by 2 bases and J by 4 bases, leaving 14 bases between them. The CDR3 has 15 amino acids. The CDR3 reads CASSLPGKPGTEAFF. In DNA form, the CDR3 reads TGTGCCAGCAGTTTACCTGGGAAACCCGGCACTGAAGCTTTCTTT. Using reference TRBV28 and TRBJ1-1 for the parts outside the CDR3, the full variable domain is DVKVTQSSRYLVKRTGEKVFLECVQDMDHENMFWYRQDPGLGLRLIYFSYDVKMKEKGDIPEGYSVSREKKERFSLILESASTNQTSMYLCASSLPGKPGTEAFFGQGTRLTVV.

DNA for the CDR3: TGTGCCAGTAGCGTGGCCCAGCAAAGCACAGATACGCAGTATTTT. The encoded protein is CASSVAQQSTDTQYF. The chain uses TRBV19 and TRBJ2-3; D is ambiguous. The CDR3 totals 15 residues. The germline V gene has CDR1 LNHDA and CDR2 SQIVND (reference sequence). V shed 6 bases and J shed 0 bases, with 13 bases lying between them.

The chain is built from TRBV28 and TRBJ2-5; 8 nucleotides match TRBD2. Losses at the gene ends were 4 bases for V and 4 bases for J; bases not matched to a gene: 11. The CDR3 contains 16 residues. In germline, CDR1 is MDHEN, CDR2 SYDVKM. Here the CDR3 DNA reads TGTGCCAGCAGTTACCCCCCGGGACTAGGAGCAGAGACCCAGTACTTC. Translation: CASSYPPGLGAETQYF.

The chain has TRBV7-2 and TRBJ2-7; D is possibly TRBD1 (5 bases). CDR1 and CDR2 (germline): SGHTA, FQGNSA. The CDR3 is made up of 14 amino acids. The V gene lost 4 bases and the J gene lost 2 bases, with 12 bases spanning the gap. As DNA, the CDR3 is TGTGCCAGCAGCTCCGGACATCCCACCTACGAGCAGTACTTC. Translation gives CASSSGHPTYEQYF.

V is TRBV27 and J is TRBJ2-7; no reliable D call. The germline V gene has CDR1 MNHEY and CDR2 SMNVEV (reference sequence). V gave up 5 bases and J gave up 4 bases, with 9 bases separating them. This CDR3 region has 12 residues. CDR3 sequence (DNA): TGTGCCAGCAGTACCACCCATTACGAGCAGTACTTC. It yields the protein CASSTTHYEQYF.

The chain carries TRBV15 and TRBJ2-2, with TRBD2 matching 8 bases. The CDR3 is made up of 16 amino acids. V was clipped by 1 base and J by 6 bases; unmatched bases: 7. In germline, CDR1 is LNHNV, CDR2 YYDKDF (reference sequence). The CDR3 protein is CATSRGPAGVAGELFF. The CDR3 coding sequence is TGTGCCACCAGCAGAGGCCCAGCGGGAGTGGCCGGGGAGCTGTTTTTT. Full variable domain (rest looked up from reference TRBV15 and TRBJ2-2): DAMVIQNPRYQVTQFGKPVTLSCSQTLNHNVMYWYQQKSSQAPKLLFHYYDKDFNNEADTPDNFQSRRPNTSFCFLDIRSPGLGDTAMYLCATSRGPAGVAGELFFGEGSRLTVL.

The chain couples TRBV27 to TRBJ1-2, with D maybe TRBD1 (5 bases). This CDR3 has 16 residues. The V end lost 5 bases, the J end lost 2 bases, and 18 bases lay between the germline ends. The germline V gene encodes CDR1 MNHEY and CDR2 SMNVEV (reference sequence). The CDR3 nucleotides are TGTGCCAGCAGTGCCACCCTTGGCGGGGGGAACTATGGCTACACCTTC. Its translation: CASSATLGGGNYGYTF.

This rearrangement joins TRBV5-4 to TRBJ2-5; 10 nucleotides agree with TRBD1. The V gene's germline CDR1 is SGHNT and CDR2 YYREEE (reference sequence). V gave up 3 bases and J gave up 4 bases; unmatched junction bases: 6. The CDR3 covers 15 residues. The CDR3 DNA follows: TGTGCCAGCAGCTCCCTCCGGGACAGGGGAGAGACCCAGTACTTC. It is translated as CASSSLRDRGETQYF.

This clone is classed as medium-sized. The chain has TRBV10-3 and TRBJ1-2; 8 nucleotides agree with TRBD1. CDR1 is ENHRY, CDR2 SYGVKD, per germline. Unmatched junction bases numbered 7, after V lost 1 base and J lost 3 bases. CDR3 size: 16 residues. The CDR3 nucleotides read TGTGCCATCAGTGAGTTTATTAAGACAGGGGACTATGGCTACACCTTC. Its translation: CAISEFIKTGDYGYTF.

This clone was seen a few times. The chain carries TRBV2 and TRBJ1-1; perhaps TRBD1 as D (6 bases). Per the germline V gene, CDR1 is SNHLY and CDR2 is FYNNEI. The CDR3 spans 13 residues. Trimming pared 8 bases from V and 4 bases from J, leaving 14 bases between. The CDR3 DNA sequence: TGTGCCAGCGGAGGGGGTTATGGCACTGAAGCTTTCTTT. It is translated as CASGGGYGTEAFF.

The CDR3 nucleotides read TGTGCCAGCAGCGTAGGCCTTGGTTCCTACAATGAGCAGTTCTTC. This encodes CASSVGLGSYNEQFF. The chain combines TRBV9 with TRBJ2-1; no definite D call. V was trimmed by 0 bases and J by 1 base, leaving 8 bases between them. Germline CDR1 SGDLS, CDR2 YYNGEE. This CDR3 is built from 15 residues. The full variable domain, its missing parts supplied by reference TRBV9 and TRBJ2-1, is DSGVTQTPKHLITATGQRVTLRCSPRSGDLSVYWYQQSLDQGLQFLIQYYNGEERAKGNILERFSAQQFPDLHSELNLSSLELGDSALYFCASSVGLGSYNEQFFGPGTRLTVL.